Listed below are T cell receptor beta chains from one sample, sequenced in a study of blood T cell repertoires in COVID-19. The protocol was immunoSEQ multiplex PCR, while the TCRdb copy is restricted to in-frame clones and leaves out a portion. The table records 80,000 to 100,000 clones, 65% to 90% of them present only once. The sequenced material came from peripheral blood. These receptors came from a man between 65 and 80 years old with active or convalescent COVID-19. The CDR3 runs from the conserved cysteine through the conserved F or W. Each record gives: V gene, D gene, J gene, clone size, CDR3 protein, CDR3 DNA. The D gene is left open where the match is weak. Some rows mark clone size as missing; the rest say once, few, many or name a class of expanded clone.

TRBV7-6	-	TRBJ1-4	-	CASSSGVGEKLFF	TGTGCCAGCAGCTCAGGGGTTGGGGAAAAACTGTTTTTT
TRBV5-1	TRBD1	TRBJ2-7	-	CASSYLSGQGSYEQYF	TGCGCCAGCAGTTACCTTTCGGGACAGGGTTCCTACGAGCAGTACTTC
TRBV18	TRBD1	TRBJ1-1	once	CASSPVAGGRVMNTEAFF	TGTGCCAGCTCACCCGTGGCAGGGGGACGGGTGATGAACACTGAAGCTTTCTTT
TRBV30	-	TRBJ1-1	-	CAWSVRARGGNTEAFF	TGTGCCTGGAGTGTACGGGCCCGAGGGGGAAACACTGAAGCTTTCTTT
TRBV9	TRBD1	TRBJ1-1	-	CASSSYRTGDTEAFF	TGTGCCAGCAGCTCTTATCGGACAGGGGACACTGAAGCTTTCTTT
TRBV2	-	TRBJ1-2	-	CASSKDFSYGYTF	TGTGCCAGCAGTAAGGACTTCTCCTATGGCTACACCTTC
TRBV7-6	-	TRBJ2-2	-	CASSLDLAGSGELFF	TGTGCCAGCAGCTTAGATCTGGCGGGAAGCGGGGAGCTGTTTTTT
TRBV24-1	-	TRBJ2-1	-	CATSEATSSYNEQFF	TGTGCCACCAGTGAGGCGACTAGCTCCTACAATGAGCAGTTCTTC
TRBV2	TRBD2	TRBJ2-3	-	CASMGLATYTQYF	TGTGCCAGCATGGGACTAGCTACTTATACGCAGTATTTT
TRBV5-1	TRBD2	TRBJ2-3	-	CASSLGGAGPTDTQYF	TGCGCCAGCAGCTTGGGGGGAGCGGGGCCCACAGATACGCAGTATTTT
TRBV11-3	TRBD1	TRBJ2-7	-	CASSPTGTGGGEQYF	TGTGCCAGCAGCCCTACCGGGACAGGGGGGGGAGAGCAGTACTTC
TRBV7-9	TRBD1	TRBJ1-4	-	CASSFPGTVNEKLFF	TGTGCCAGCAGCTTCCCCGGGACAGTTAATGAAAAACTGTTTTTT
TRBV6-2/TRBV6-3	TRBD1	TRBJ1-6	-	CASSYPGGMNSPLHF	TGTGCCAGCAGTTACCCAGGGGGCATGAATTCACCCCTCCACTTT
TRBV6-6	-	TRBJ2-7	-	CASSSSSEQYF	TGTGCCAGCAGTTCTTCCTCCGAGCAGTACTTC
TRBV7-9	TRBD1	TRBJ1-4	-	CASTGTGWGKLFF	TGTGCCAGCACCGGGACAGGGTGGGGAAAACTGTTTTTT
TRBV27	-	TRBJ2-1	-	CASSSRGSEQFF	TGTGCCAGCAGTAGTCGGGGATCTGAGCAGTTCTTC
TRBV11-3	-	TRBJ1-4	-	CASSEGTDSHLQKLFF	TGTGCCAGCAGCGAGGGAACGGACTCCCACCTCCAAAAACTGTTTTTT
TRBV6-8	-	TRBJ1-2	-	CARGGQCLYYGYTF	TGTGCCAGGGGAGGGCAGTGCTTATACTATGGCTACACCTTC
TRBV6-5	-	TRBJ1-1	-	CATKYGEPTEAFF	TGTGCCACCAAATACGGGGAACCCACTGAAGCTTTCTTT
TRBV18	-	TRBJ1-6	-	CASSPLDRQNSPLHF	TGTGCCAGCTCACCACTCGACAGACAAAATTCACCCCTCCACTTT
TRBV4-3	-	TRBJ2-2	few	CASSPGPNTGELFF	TGCGCCAGCAGCCCGGGTCCGAACACCGGGGAGCTGTTTTTT
TRBV13	TRBD2	TRBJ2-1	-	CASSLSRGRNNEQFF	TGTGCCAGCAGCTTATCGCGCGGGAGAAACAATGAGCAGTTCTTC
TRBV6-5	-	TRBJ2-5	-	CASSSRGAPQETQYF	TGTGCCAGCAGTTCCCGGGGGGCTCCCCAAGAGACCCAGTACTTC
TRBV2	-	TRBJ1-2	-	CASSEARDYGYTF	TGTGCCAGCAGTGAAGCCAGGGACTATGGCTACACCTTC
TRBV25-1	-	TRBJ1-2	-	CASRLTSPSYGYTF	TGTGCCAGCAGACTAACCTCTCCCAGCTATGGCTACACCTTC
TRBV28	TRBD2	TRBJ2-7	-	CASSVTSGRSSYEQYF	TGTGCCAGCAGTGTCACTAGCGGGAGAAGCTCCTACGAGCAGTACTTC
TRBV4-1	TRBD1	TRBJ1-6	-	CASSRAAGGLNSPLHF	TGCGCCAGCAGCCGCGCAGCAGGGGGCCTGAATTCACCCCTCCACTTT
TRBV2	TRBD2	TRBJ2-2	-	CASSTRGTSATGELFF	TGTGCCAGCAGTACCCGAGGGACTAGCGCCACCGGGGAGCTGTTTTTT
TRBV14	TRBD1	TRBJ2-5	-	CASSQITGGAETQYF	TGTGCCAGCAGCCAAATAACAGGGGGAGCAGAGACCCAGTACTTC
TRBV4-1	TRBD2	TRBJ2-7	-	CASSQGLAEGYGYF	TGCGCCAGCAGCCAAGGTCTAGCGGAGGGCTATGGGTACTTC
TRBV7-8	-	TRBJ2-1	-	CASSRSSTNYNEQFF	TGTGCCAGCAGCCGCTCATCCACTAATTACAATGAGCAGTTCTTC
TRBV5-1	TRBD1	TRBJ1-4	-	CASSLDGQGNEKLFF	TGCGCCAGCAGCTTGGACGGACAGGGGAATGAAAAACTGTTTTTT
TRBV11-2	-	TRBJ2-7	-	CASSSNPTGYEQYF	TGTGCCAGCAGCTCAAACCCCACAGGCTACGAGCAGTACTTC
TRBV18	-	TRBJ1-4	-	CASSPRGEKLFF	TGTGCCAGCTCACCAAGAGGGGAAAAACTGTTTTTT
TRBV4-1	-	TRBJ2-3	-	CASSHRLPRLISSTDTQYF	TGCGCCAGCAGCCACAGGTTGCCCCGACTAATTTCTAGCACAGATACGCAGTATTTT
TRBV10-1	TRBD1	TRBJ1-1	-	CASSEGTTGKDTEAFF	TGCGCCAGCAGTGAGGGGACGACAGGGAAGGACACTGAAGCTTTCTTT
TRBV29-1	-	TRBJ2-1	-	CSVEFRGTGTTYNEQFF	TGCAGCGTTGAATTTCGGGGGACGGGCACTACCTACAATGAGCAGTTCTTC